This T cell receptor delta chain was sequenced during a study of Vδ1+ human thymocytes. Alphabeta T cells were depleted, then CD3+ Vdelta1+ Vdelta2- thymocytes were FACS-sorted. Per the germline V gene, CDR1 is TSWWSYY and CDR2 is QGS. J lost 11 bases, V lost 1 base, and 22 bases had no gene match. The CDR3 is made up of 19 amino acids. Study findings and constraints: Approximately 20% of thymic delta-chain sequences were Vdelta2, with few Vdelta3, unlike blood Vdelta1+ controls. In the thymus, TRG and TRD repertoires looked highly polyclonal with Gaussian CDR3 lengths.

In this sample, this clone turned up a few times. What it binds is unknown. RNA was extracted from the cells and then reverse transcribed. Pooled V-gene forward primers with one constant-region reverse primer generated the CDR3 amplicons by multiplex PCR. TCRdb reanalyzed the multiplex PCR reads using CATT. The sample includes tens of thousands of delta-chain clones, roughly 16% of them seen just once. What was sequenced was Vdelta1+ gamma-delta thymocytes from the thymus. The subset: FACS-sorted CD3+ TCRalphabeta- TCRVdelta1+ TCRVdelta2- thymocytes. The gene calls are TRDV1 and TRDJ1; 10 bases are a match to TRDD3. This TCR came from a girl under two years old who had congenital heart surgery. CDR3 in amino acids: CALGEPRGSACTGGLDLIF. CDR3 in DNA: TGTGCTCTTGGGGAACCACGAGGTTCAGCGTGTACTGGGGGATTGGATCTCATCTTT.